This TCR beta chain was observed in a study of blood T cell repertoires in COVID-19. Study-level information: The United States, Italy and Spain supplied acute and convalescent COVID-19 samples. PBMCs, B-cell-depleted T cells, or T cells provided the cDNA or gDNA that made up the material.

The assay was immunoSEQ multiplex PCR, and TCRdb's table has in-frame clones only and misses some. The repertoire holds roughly 150,000 clones, with 89% as singletons. Germline values: CDR1 DFQATT, CDR2 SNEGSKA (reference sequence). V dropped 3 bases and J dropped 4 bases, with 23 bases sitting between them. CDR3 length: 17 residues. The chain links TRBV20-1 to TRBJ2-3; D is possibly TRBD2 (7 bases). The source material was peripheral blood. This sequence was found in a man aged 60 to 75 with acute or convalescent COVID-19. The CDR3 region is CSASDLRGGGRPDTQYF. CDR3 coding DNA: TGCAGTGCTAGTGATCTTCGAGGGGGGGGCCGTCCAGATACGCAGTATTTT.